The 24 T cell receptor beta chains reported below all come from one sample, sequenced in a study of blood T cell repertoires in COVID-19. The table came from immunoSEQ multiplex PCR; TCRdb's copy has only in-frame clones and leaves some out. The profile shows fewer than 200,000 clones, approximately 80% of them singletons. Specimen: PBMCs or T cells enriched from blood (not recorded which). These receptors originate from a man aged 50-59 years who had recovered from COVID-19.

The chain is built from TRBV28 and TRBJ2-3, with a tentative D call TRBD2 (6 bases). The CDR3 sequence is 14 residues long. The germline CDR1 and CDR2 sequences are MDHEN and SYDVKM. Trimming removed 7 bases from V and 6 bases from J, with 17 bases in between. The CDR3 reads CASKSSVRGDTQYF. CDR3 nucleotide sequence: TGTGCCAGCAAGTCTAGCGTTAGGGGTGATACGCAGTATTTT.

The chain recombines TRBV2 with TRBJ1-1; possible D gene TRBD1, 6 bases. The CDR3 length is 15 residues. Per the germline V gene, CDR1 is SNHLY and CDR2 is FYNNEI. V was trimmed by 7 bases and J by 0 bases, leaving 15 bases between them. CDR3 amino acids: CASKIDRSMNTEAFF. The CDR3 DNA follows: TGTGCCAGCAAGATAGACAGGTCGATGAACACTGAAGCTTTCTTT.

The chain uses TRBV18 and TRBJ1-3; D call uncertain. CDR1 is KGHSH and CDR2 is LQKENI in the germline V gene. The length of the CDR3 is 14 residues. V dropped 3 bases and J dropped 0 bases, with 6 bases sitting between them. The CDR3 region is CASSPSSSGNTIYF. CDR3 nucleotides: TGTGCCAGCTCACCTAGCAGCTCTGGAAACACCATATATTTT.

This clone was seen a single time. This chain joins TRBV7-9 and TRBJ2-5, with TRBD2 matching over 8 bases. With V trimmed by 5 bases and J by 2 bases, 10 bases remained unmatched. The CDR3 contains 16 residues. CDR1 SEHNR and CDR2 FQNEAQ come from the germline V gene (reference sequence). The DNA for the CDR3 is TGTGCCAGCAGCAGGGGGACTAGTCGCGGGCAAGAGACCCAGTACTTC. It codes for CASSRGTSRGQETQYF.

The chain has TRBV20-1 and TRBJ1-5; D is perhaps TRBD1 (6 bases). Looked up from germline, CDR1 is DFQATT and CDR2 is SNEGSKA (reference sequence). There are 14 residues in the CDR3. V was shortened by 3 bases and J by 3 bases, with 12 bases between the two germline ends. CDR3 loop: CSASYQGLNQPQHF. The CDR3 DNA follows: TGCAGTGCTAGTTACCAGGGGCTCAATCAGCCCCAGCATTTT.

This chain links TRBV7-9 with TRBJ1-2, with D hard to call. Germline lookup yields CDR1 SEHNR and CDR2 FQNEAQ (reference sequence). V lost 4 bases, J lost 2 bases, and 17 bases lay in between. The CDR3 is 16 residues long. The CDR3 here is CASSSETGGNNYGYTF. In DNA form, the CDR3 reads TGTGCCAGCAGCTCGGAAACGGGCGGGAACAACTATGGCTACACCTTC.

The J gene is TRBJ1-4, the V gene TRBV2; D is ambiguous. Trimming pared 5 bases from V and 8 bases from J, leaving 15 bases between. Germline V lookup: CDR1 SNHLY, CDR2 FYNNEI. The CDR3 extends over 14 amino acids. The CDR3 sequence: CASSLRLVSEKLFF. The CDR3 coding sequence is TGTGCCAGCAGTCTACGTCTAGTGAGCGAAAAACTGTTTTTT.

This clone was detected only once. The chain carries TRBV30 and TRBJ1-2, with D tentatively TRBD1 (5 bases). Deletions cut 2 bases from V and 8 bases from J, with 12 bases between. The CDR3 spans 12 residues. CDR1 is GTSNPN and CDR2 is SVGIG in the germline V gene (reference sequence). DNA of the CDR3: TGTGCCTGGAGTTCAACCCAGGGAGGCTACACCTTC. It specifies CAWSSTQGGYTF. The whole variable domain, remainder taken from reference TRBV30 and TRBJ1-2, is SQTIHQWPATLVQPVGSPLSLECTVEGTSNPNLYWYRQAAGRGLQLLFYSVGIGQISSEVPQNLSASRPQDRQFILSSKKLLLSDSGFYLCAWSSTQGGYTFGSGTRLTVV.

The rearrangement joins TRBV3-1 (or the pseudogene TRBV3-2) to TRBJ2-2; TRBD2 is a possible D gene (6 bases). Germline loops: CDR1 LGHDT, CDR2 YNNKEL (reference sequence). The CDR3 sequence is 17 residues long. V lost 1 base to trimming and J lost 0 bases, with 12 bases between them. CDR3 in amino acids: CASSQAGQRANTGELFF. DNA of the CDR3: TGTGCCAGCAGCCAAGCAGGGCAGCGGGCGAACACCGGGGAGCTGTTTTTT.

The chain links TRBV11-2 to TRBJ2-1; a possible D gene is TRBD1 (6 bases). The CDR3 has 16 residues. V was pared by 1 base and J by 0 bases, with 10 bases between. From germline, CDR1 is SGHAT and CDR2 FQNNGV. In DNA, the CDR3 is TGTGCCAGCAGCTTAGTCTCAGGGGCCTCCTACAATGAGCAGTTCTTC. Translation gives CASSLVSGASYNEQFF.

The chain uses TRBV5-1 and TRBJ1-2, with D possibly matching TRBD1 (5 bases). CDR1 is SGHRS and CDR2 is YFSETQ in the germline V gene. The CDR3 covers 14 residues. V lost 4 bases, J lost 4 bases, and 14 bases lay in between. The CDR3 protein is CASSPGGVGYGYTF. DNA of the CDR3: TGCGCCAGCAGCCCGGGGGGGGTAGGCTATGGCTACACCTTC.

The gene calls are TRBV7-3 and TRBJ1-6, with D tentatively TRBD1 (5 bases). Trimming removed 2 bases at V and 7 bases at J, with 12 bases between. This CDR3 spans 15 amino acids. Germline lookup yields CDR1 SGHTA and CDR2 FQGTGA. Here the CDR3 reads CASSLQAGKNSPLHF. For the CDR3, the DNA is TGTGCCAGCAGCTTACAGGCAGGGAAAAATTCACCCCTCCACTTT.

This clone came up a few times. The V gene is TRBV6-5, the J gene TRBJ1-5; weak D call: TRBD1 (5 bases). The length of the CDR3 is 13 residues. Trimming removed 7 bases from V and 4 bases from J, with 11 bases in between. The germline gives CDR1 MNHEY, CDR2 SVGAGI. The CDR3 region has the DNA TGTGCCAGCACCTCCGACAGTAATCAGCCCCAGCATTTT. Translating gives CASTSDSNQPQHF.

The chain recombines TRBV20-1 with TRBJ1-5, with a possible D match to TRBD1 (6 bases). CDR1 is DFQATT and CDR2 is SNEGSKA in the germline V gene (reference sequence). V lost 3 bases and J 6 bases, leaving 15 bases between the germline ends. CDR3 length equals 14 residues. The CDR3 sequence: CSASLRGRGQPQHF. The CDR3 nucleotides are TGCAGTGCTAGTTTGCGGGGGCGGGGTCAGCCCCAGCATTTT.

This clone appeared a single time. The CDR3 DNA follows: TGTGCCAGCAGTGCCAGGCGGGGCATGCATTCTGGGGCCAACGTCCTGACTTTC. Translation: CASSARRGMHSGANVLTF. J is TRBJ2-6 and V is TRBV2, with D possibly matching TRBD2 (6 bases). The length of the CDR3 is 18 residues. The V gene lost 4 bases and the J gene lost 1 base, with 17 bases spanning the gap. Germline V lookup: CDR1 SNHLY, CDR2 FYNNEI.

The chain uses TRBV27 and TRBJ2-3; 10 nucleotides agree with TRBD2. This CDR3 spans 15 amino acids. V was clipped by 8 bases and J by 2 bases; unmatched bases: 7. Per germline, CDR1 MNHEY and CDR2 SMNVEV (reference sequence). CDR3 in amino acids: CASRLGLADTDTQYF. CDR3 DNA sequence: TGTGCCAGCCGACTCGGACTAGCGGACACAGATACGCAGTATTTT.

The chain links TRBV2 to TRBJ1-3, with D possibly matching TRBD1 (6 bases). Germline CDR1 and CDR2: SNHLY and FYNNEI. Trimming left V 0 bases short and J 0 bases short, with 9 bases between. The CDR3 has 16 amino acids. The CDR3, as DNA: TGTGCCAGCAGTGAAGCTACAGGGCTCTCTGGAAACACCATATATTTT. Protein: CASSEATGLSGNTIYF.

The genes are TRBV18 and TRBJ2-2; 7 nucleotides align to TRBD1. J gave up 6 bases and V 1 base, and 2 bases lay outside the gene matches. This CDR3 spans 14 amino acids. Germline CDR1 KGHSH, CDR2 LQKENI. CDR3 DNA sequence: TGTGCCAGCTCACCACGGGACAGAGCCGGGGAGCTGTTTTTT. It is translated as CASSPRDRAGELFF.

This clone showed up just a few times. The CDR3 DNA sequence: TGTGCCAGCAGCTTAGAGAGCGGGGGCAGGGGAGTTGGCTACACCTTC. It encodes CASSLESGGRGVGYTF. This rearrangement joins TRBV7-3 to TRBJ1-2; possible D gene TRBD1, 6 bases. Germline V gene data show CDR1 as SGHTA and CDR2 as FQGTGA. Trimming took off 2 bases at V and 7 bases at J, with 20 bases between the two ends. There are 16 residues in the CDR3.

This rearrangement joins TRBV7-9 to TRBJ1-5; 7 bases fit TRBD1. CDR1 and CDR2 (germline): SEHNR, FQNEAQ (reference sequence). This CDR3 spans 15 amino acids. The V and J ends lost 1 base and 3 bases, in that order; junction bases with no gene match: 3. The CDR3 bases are TGTGCCAGCAGCTTAGGACAGGGCCACAATCAGCCCCAGCATTTT. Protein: CASSLGQGHNQPQHF.

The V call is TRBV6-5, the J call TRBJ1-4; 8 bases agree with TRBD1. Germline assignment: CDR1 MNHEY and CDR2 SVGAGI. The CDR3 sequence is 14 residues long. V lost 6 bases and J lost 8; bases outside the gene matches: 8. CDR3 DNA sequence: TGTGCCAGCAGACCTTACGACAGGGGCGAAAAACTGTTTTTT. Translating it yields CASRPYDRGEKLFF.

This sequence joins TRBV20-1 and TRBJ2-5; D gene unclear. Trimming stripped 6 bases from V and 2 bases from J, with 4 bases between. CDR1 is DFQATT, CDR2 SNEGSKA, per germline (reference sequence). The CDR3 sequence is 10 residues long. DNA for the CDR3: TGCAGTGCAGCTCAAGAGACCCAGTACTTC. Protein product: CSAAQETQYF.

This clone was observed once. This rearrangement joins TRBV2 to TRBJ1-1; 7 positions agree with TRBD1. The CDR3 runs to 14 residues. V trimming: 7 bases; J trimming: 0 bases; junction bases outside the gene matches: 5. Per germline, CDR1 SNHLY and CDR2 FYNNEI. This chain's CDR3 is CASTGTALNTEAFF. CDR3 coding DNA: TGTGCCAGCACCGGGACAGCCTTGAACACTGAAGCTTTCTTT. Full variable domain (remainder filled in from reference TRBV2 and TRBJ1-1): EPEVTQTPSHQVTQMGQEVILRCVPISNHLYFYWYRQILGQKVEFLVSFYNNEISEKSEIFDDQFSVERPDGSNFTLKIRSTKLEDSAMYFCASTGTALNTEAFFGQGTRLTVV.

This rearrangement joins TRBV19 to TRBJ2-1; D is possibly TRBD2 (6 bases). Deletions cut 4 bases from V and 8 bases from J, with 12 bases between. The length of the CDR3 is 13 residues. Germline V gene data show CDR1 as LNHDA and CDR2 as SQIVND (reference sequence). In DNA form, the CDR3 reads TGTGCCAGTAGTAACGCACGCGGGGATGAGCAGTTCTTC. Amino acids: CASSNARGDEQFF.